These 32 T cell receptor beta chains share one sample of origin, sequenced in a study of T cell repertoires in cytomegalovirus infection. TCRdb itself ran the reads through MiXCR, one entry per CDR3 protein. This sample carries nearly 450,000 distinct CDR3 sequences, about a third of them seen once, and the ten largest clones take approximately 13%. The material sequenced was PBMCs. The source is a human donor in good health (CMV status not recorded). Some clones in this sample may be carry-over from other donors' samples.

The chain employs TRBV20-1 and TRBJ1-2; D unresolved. V lost 6 bases, J lost 6 bases, and 17 bases lay in between. Germline-derived CDR1 and CDR2 are DFQATT and SNEGSKA (reference sequence). There are 13 residues in the CDR3. CDR3 sequence reads: CSAKTGHGHGYTF. CDR3 DNA sequence: TGCAGTGCAAAAACCGGCCACGGCCATGGCTACACCTTC.

This clonotype was found a few times. The chain has TRBV19 and TRBJ1-5; maybe TRBD1 (5 bases). CDR1 is LNHDA and CDR2 is SQIVND in the germline V gene (reference sequence). CDR3 length equals 15 residues. V was pared by 10 bases and J by 3 bases, with 19 bases between. In nucleotides, the CDR3 is TGTGCCACTACCCCCCGGGGGACTATCAATCAGCCCCAGCATTTT. Amino acid sequence: CATTPRGTINQPQHF. The whole variable domain, remainder taken from reference TRBV19 and TRBJ1-5, is DGGITQSPKYLFRKEGQNVTLSCEQNLNHDAMYWYRQDPGQGLRLIYYSQIVNDFQKGDIAEGYSVSREKKESFPLTVTSAQKNPTAFYLCATTPRGTINQPQHFGDGTRLSIL.

There are many counts of this clonotype. This sequence joins TRBV4-3 and TRBJ1-4; D ambiguous. Germline-derived CDR1 and CDR2 are LGHNA and YSLEER. V shed 5 bases and J shed 0 bases, with 10 bases lying between them. CDR3 length: 15 amino acids. The CDR3 region has the DNA TGCGCCAGCAGCTCGGGGAGGGCAACTAATGAAAAACTGTTTTTT. This codes for CASSSGRATNEKLFF.

V usage is TRBV5-4 and J usage is TRBJ1-2; D unclear. The germline V gene encodes CDR1 SGHNT and CDR2 YYREEE (reference sequence). Trimming removed 0 bases at V and 9 bases at J, with 12 bases between. The CDR3 loop spans 13 amino acids. This CDR3 is CASSLEAESSYTF. CDR3 in DNA: TGTGCCAGCAGCTTGGAGGCAGAAAGCAGCTACACCTTC.

Worth noting for this clonotype: This clone may be a read error of a much larger clone one base away. This chain links TRBV7-2 with TRBJ1-5; perhaps TRBD1 as D (6 bases). Trimming pared 3 bases from V and 6 bases from J, leaving 12 bases between. Germline assignment: CDR1 SGHTA and CDR2 FQGNSA. The CDR3 has 14 residues. The CDR3 loop is CASSLGGTGQPQHF. The DNA for the CDR3 is TGTGCCAGCAGCTTGGGGGGCACGGGTCAGCCCCAGCATTTT.

The chain employs TRBV2 and TRBJ2-7, with a weak D call TRBD1 (6 bases). From germline, CDR1 is SNHLY and CDR2 FYNNEI. This CDR3 spans 12 amino acids. Deletions cut 6 bases from V and 5 bases from J, with 11 bases between. The CDR3 DNA reads TGTGCCAGCAGGACGGACAGACACGAGCAGTACTTC. Protein product: CASRTDRHEQYF.

The chain has TRBV6-1 and TRBJ2-3, with 9 bases lining up with TRBD2. J gave up 3 bases and V 8 bases, and 9 bases lay outside the gene matches. In germline, CDR1 is MNHNS, CDR2 SASEGT. This CDR3 contains 15 residues. CDR3 loop: CASPKPSGETDTQYF. The CDR3 DNA reads TGTGCCAGCCCAAAGCCTAGCGGGGAGACAGATACGCAGTATTTT.

This clonotype was detected ten times or more. J is TRBJ1-1 and V is TRBV6-1; a weak D match, TRBD1 (6 bases). V lost 8 bases, J lost 7 bases, and 14 bases lay in between. The length of the CDR3 is 12 residues. CDR1 is MNHNS, CDR2 SASEGT, per germline. The chain's CDR3 is CASGLTGYEAFF. The CDR3 nucleotides are TGTGCCAGCGGGCTAACAGGGTATGAAGCTTTCTTT.

This chain joins TRBV12-3 or TRBV12-4 and TRBJ2-5; no firm D call. V lost 3 bases to trimming and J lost 4 bases, with 9 bases between them. The CDR3 contains 13 residues. The chain's CDR3 is CASSFGRIETQYF. In nucleotides, the CDR3 is TGTGCCAGCAGTTTCGGCCGGATAGAGACCCAGTACTTC.

CDR3 region: CASSSRGQETQYF. The CDR3 DNA sequence: TGTGCCAGCAGCTCCAGGGGCCAAGAGACCCAGTACTTC. V gene TRBV7-2 combines with J gene TRBJ2-5; D is perhaps TRBD1 (6 bases). Germline V CDR1 and CDR2: SGHTA, FQGNSA. The CDR3 has 13 residues. Trimming pared 4 bases from V and 1 base from J, leaving 7 bases between.

In this sample, this clonotype turned up many times. This chain joins TRBV7-6 and TRBJ2-1; 10 bases agree with TRBD2. The CDR3 length is 16 residues. Germline trimming cut 2 bases from V and 3 bases from J; bases unmatched to any gene: 4. The germline CDR1 and CDR2 sequences are SGHVS and FNYEAQ. In DNA form, the CDR3 reads TGTGCCAGCAGCTTACGGCTAGCGGGAGTCTACAATGAGCAGTTCTTC. This translates into CASSLRLAGVYNEQFF.

The chain recombines TRBV2 with TRBJ2-7, with 8 bases aligning to TRBD1. Trimming at V came to 8 bases and at J to 5 bases, leaving 2 bases not matched to a gene. Germline V lookup: CDR1 SNHLY, CDR2 FYNNEI. There are 11 residues in the CDR3. The chain's CDR3 is CASGQGHEQYF. The CDR3 DNA follows: TGTGCCAGCGGACAGGGCCACGAGCAGTACTTC.

The CDR3 sequence is CASSQSGQGREKLFF. The CDR3 nucleotides read TGTGCCAGCAGCCAATCGGGACAGGGTCGTGAAAAACTGTTTTTT. The V and J genes are TRBV14 and TRBJ1-4, with 9 bases identical to TRBD1. CDR3 length: 15 amino acids. V shed 2 bases, J shed 7 bases, and the junction held 5 bases outside the gene matches. Germline CDR1 SGHDN, CDR2 FVKESK.

The chain links TRBV10-3 to TRBJ2-1; the D gene is possibly TRBD2 (5 bases). The CDR3 is 14 residues long. The germline V and J ends were trimmed by 10 bases and 7 bases, with 20 bases remaining between them. Germline CDR1 and CDR2: ENHRY and SYGVKD. This CDR3 is CATEVLGDGNEQFF. The CDR3 nucleotides read TGTGCCACCGAGGTACTAGGTGATGGGAATGAGCAGTTCTTC.

The chain couples TRBV12-3 or TRBV12-4 to TRBJ2-7, with D maybe TRBD2 (6 bases). V lost 6 bases to trimming and J lost 2 bases, with 23 bases between them. The CDR3 spans 17 residues. CDR3 sequence: CASSPSLGGGGPYEQYF. CDR3 in DNA: TGTGCCAGCAGCCCATCTCTCGGGGGTGGCGGCCCCTACGAGCAGTACTTC.

Only a few counts were recorded for this clonotype. The chain combines TRBV11-2 with TRBJ2-7; TRBD1 is a possible D gene (6 bases). Trimming removed 4 bases at V and 3 bases at J, with 16 bases between. The germline V gene has CDR1 SGHAT and CDR2 FQNNGV. This CDR3 has 15 residues. The DNA of the CDR3 is TGTGCCAGCAGCTACGGGCAGGGGCCGAGCTACGAGCAGTACTTC. Its protein is CASSYGQGPSYEQYF.

The rearrangement joins TRBV5-4 to TRBJ2-3; 13 bases fit TRBD2. CDR1 is SGHNT, CDR2 YYREEE, per germline (reference sequence). The J segment lost 3 bases and the V segment lost 5 bases, leaving 9 bases of the junction unmatched. The CDR3 extends over 17 amino acids. The CDR3 region is CASRPQLAGGTTDTQYF. As DNA, the CDR3 is TGTGCCAGCAGGCCCCAACTAGCGGGGGGGACGACAGATACGCAGTATTTT.

This clonotype has just a few counts. The chain links TRBV7-9 to TRBJ1-1, with D unclear. CDR1 is SEHNR and CDR2 is FQNEAQ in the germline V gene (reference sequence). This CDR3 has 15 residues. V gave up 7 bases and J gave up 1 base, with 16 bases separating them. CDR3 protein: CASTHGEHKNTEAFF. In nucleotides, the CDR3 is TGTGCCAGCACCCACGGGGAACACAAGAACACTGAAGCTTTCTTT.

The V gene is TRBV20-1, the J gene TRBJ1-1; TRBD1 aligns across 7 bases. Germline CDR1 is DFQATT and CDR2 is SNEGSKA (reference sequence). Trimming cost V 5 bases and J 1 base; bases outside gene matches: 4. The CDR3 sequence is 13 residues long. The CDR3 loop reads CSAPTGSNTEAFF. Written as DNA, the CDR3 is TGCAGTGCTCCGACAGGGTCGAACACTGAAGCTTTCTTT.

The chain is built from TRBV19 and TRBJ2-1; tentatively, D is TRBD2 (5 bases). Per the germline V gene, CDR1 is LNHDA and CDR2 is SQIVND (reference sequence). The CDR3 spans 17 residues. V shed 4 bases and J shed 6 bases, with 22 bases lying between them. CDR3 loop: CASSSFRPGLLGNEQFF. As DNA, the CDR3 is TGTGCCAGTAGTAGCTTCCGTCCGGGGTTGTTGGGCAATGAGCAGTTCTTC.

The chain combines TRBV20-1 with TRBJ2-7; D remains ambiguous. Deletions cut 0 bases from V and 2 bases from J, with 20 bases between. The CDR3 runs to 17 residues. Germline V CDR1 and CDR2: DFQATT, SNEGSKA (reference sequence). The CDR3 nucleotides read TGCAGTGCTAGAGATCGGACCTCAGACCGCTTTCCCTACGAGCAGTACTTC. This gives the protein CSARDRTSDRFPYEQYF.

This clonotype was counted between two and nine times. The V and J genes are TRBV5-4 and TRBJ2-1; D is possibly TRBD2 (7 bases). Trimming removed 6 bases at V and 6 bases at J, with 13 bases between. This CDR3 spans 13 amino acids. From germline, CDR1 is SGHNT and CDR2 YYREEE (reference sequence). The CDR3 protein is CASNSGGRNEQFF. CDR3 DNA sequence: TGTGCCAGCAATTCCGGGGGGCGCAATGAGCAGTTCTTC.

This clonotype was recorded a few times. V and J are TRBV7-3 and TRBJ2-1, with a possible D match to TRBD2 (6 bases). CDR3 length: 16 residues. Trimming stripped 2 bases from V and 5 bases from J, with 16 bases between. Germline CDR1 and CDR2: SGHTA and FQGTGA. The CDR3 is CASSLGGTLIHNEQFF. Here the CDR3 DNA reads TGTGCCAGCAGCTTAGGGGGGACTCTCATTCACAATGAGCAGTTCTTC.

This clonotype was seen a handful of times. The chain combines TRBV12-3 or TRBV12-4 with TRBJ1-6, with D possibly TRBD1 on 5 matching bases. V was pared by 3 bases and J by 7 bases, with 13 bases between. This CDR3 is built from 15 residues. CDR3 protein: CASSFRGPTNSPLHF. In DNA, the CDR3 is TGTGCCAGCAGTTTTCGGGGACCTACCAATTCACCCCTCCACTTT.

The V gene is TRBV2, the J gene TRBJ1-5; the D gene is possibly TRBD1 (5 bases). The CDR3 has 15 amino acids. The germline CDR1 and CDR2 sequences are SNHLY and FYNNEI. Trimming removed 1 base from V and 5 bases from J, with 12 bases in between. The chain's CDR3 is CASSEEGAGDQPQHF. The CDR3 DNA follows: TGTGCCAGCAGTGAAGAAGGGGCGGGGGATCAGCCCCAGCATTTT.

CDR3 amino acids: CASSLTTSGGASGGEQFF. CDR3 in DNA: TGTGCCAGCAGCCTCACGACTAGCGGGGGGGCCTCAGGTGGTGAGCAGTTCTTC. J is TRBJ2-1 and V is TRBV3-1; 14 nucleotides match TRBD2. The J segment lost 9 bases and the V segment lost 4 bases, leaving 14 bases of the junction unmatched. The germline V gene encodes CDR1 LGHDT and CDR2 YNNKEL (reference sequence). The CDR3 runs 18 residues.

In the case of this clonotype: Relative to the germline gene, one junction end is altered; a read error may explain this. This chain joins TRBV11-1 and TRBJ1-1, with TRBD1 matching over 9 bases. Germline loops: CDR1 SGHAT, CDR2 FQDESV (reference sequence). The CDR3 totals 16 residues. CDR3 DNA: TGTGCCAGCAGCTTACGCACCGGACAGGGGAACACTGAAGCTTTATTT. This gives the protein CASSLRTGQGNTEALF.

The CDR3 reads CASSPPDMNTEAFF. The CDR3 DNA reads as TGTGCCAGCAGCCCCCCCGACATGAACACTGAAGCTTTCTTT. The gene calls are TRBV7-6 and TRBJ1-1; no clear D gene. Germline V CDR1 and CDR2: SGHVS, FNYEAQ. The germline V and J ends were trimmed by 5 bases and 0 bases, with 10 bases remaining between them. This CDR3 spans 14 amino acids.

This clonotype was seen a few times. J is TRBJ2-3 and V is TRBV7-9; 10 positions agree with TRBD2. Germline trimming cut 4 bases from V and 2 bases from J; bases unmatched to any gene: 6. Germline V CDR1 and CDR2: SEHNR, FQNEAQ (reference sequence). The CDR3 has 16 amino acids. CDR3 coding DNA: TGTGCCAGCAGCTCAACTAGCGGGGATTACACAGATACGCAGTATTTT. Translating it yields CASSSTSGDYTDTQYF.

As for this clonotype: This may be a read error, as it is one base from a much larger clone. The V gene is TRBV7-2, the J gene TRBJ1-2; tentative D call: TRBD1 (5 bases). V dropped 5 bases and J dropped 6 bases, with 16 bases sitting between them. Germline CDR1 SGHTA, CDR2 FQGNSA. The CDR3 loop spans 14 amino acids. This CDR3 reads CASSPHRGVNGYTF. In DNA, the CDR3 is TGTGCCAGCAGCCCACATAGGGGCGTGAATGGCTACACCTTC.

The rearrangement links TRBV20-1 to TRBJ1-3; D unclear. The germline CDR1 and CDR2 sequences are DFQATT and SNEGSKA (reference sequence). The CDR3 is 14 residues long. The germline V and J ends were trimmed by 1 base and 8 bases, with 15 bases remaining between them. The CDR3 DNA sequence: TGCAGTGCTAGAGTCCCGGATGCCCGGGACACCATATATTTT. Residues: CSARVPDARDTIYF.

The chain employs TRBV2 and TRBJ1-5; tentative D call: TRBD1 (6 bases). Germline V gene data show CDR1 as SNHLY and CDR2 as FYNNEI. Trimming stripped 3 bases from V and 0 bases from J, with 18 bases between. The CDR3 has 18 residues. The CDR3 DNA reads as TGTGCCAGCAGTGATTGGGGGGCCACCATGTATAGCAATCAGCCCCAGCATTTT. Its translation is CASSDWGATMYSNQPQHF.